The 15 T cell receptor beta chains below were found in one sample sequenced in a study of cytomegalovirus exposure and HLA in healthy donors. Amplification used 60 Vbeta primers and 13 Jbeta primers. The assay was immunoSEQ multiplex PCR, and TCRdb's table has in-frame clones only and misses some. Seen here are fewer than 120,000 clones, 70% to 90% observed once, and the top ten hold 1.5% to 2%. The sequenced sample was PBMCs. Receptor source: a man between 40 and 49 years old in good health and CMV-seronegative.

In its sample, this clone was seen a few times. V and J are TRBV6-5 and TRBJ1-1, with 7 nucleotides matching TRBD1. J gave up 4 bases and V 4 bases, and 3 bases lay outside the gene matches. Germline V lookup: CDR1 MNHEY, CDR2 SVGAGI. This CDR3 is 13 amino acids long. The CDR3 nucleotides read TGTGCCAGCAGTTCCCGACAGGGCACTGAAGCTTTCTTT. This translates into CASSSRQGTEAFF.

A few counts support this clone. V usage is TRBV28 and J usage is TRBJ1-1, with 7 positions matching TRBD1. V lost 11 bases and J lost 4; bases outside the gene matches: 10. Germline V gives CDR1 MDHEN, CDR2 SYDVKM. CDR3 length: 13 residues. The CDR3 protein is CAGKTGVSTEAFF. CDR3 nucleotides: TGTGCCGGCAAAACAGGGGTCAGCACTGAAGCTTTCTTT.

The chain uses TRBV5-4 and TRBJ2-5; TRBD2 matches 12 bases. The germline gives CDR1 SGHNT, CDR2 YYREEE (reference sequence). CDR3 length equals 15 residues. V lost 4 bases and J lost 5; bases outside the gene matches: 6. The CDR3 reads CASSRTSGAGETQYF. CDR3 sequence (DNA): TGTGCCAGCAGCAGGACTAGCGGGGCTGGGGAGACCCAGTACTTC.

The chain joins TRBV30 to TRBJ1-1; TRBD1 matches at 8 bases. With 4 bases clipped from V and 0 bases from J, the junction kept 4 bases outside the gene matches. Germline V gives CDR1 GTSNPN, CDR2 SVGIG (reference sequence). This CDR3 spans 14 amino acids. Here the CDR3 reads CAWNGQGLNTEAFF. The CDR3 region has the DNA TGTGCCTGGAACGGACAGGGATTGAACACTGAAGCTTTCTTT.

The rearrangement links TRBV29-1 to TRBJ1-1; 12 bases map to TRBD1. The CDR3 extends over 12 amino acids. Germline V gives CDR1 SQVTM, CDR2 ANQGSEA. Unmatched junction bases numbered 8, after V lost 7 bases and J lost 11 bases. The CDR3 DNA follows: TGCAGCGGCGGGACAGGGGGCGATAGGGCTTTCTTT. It codes for CSGGTGGDRAFF.

V is TRBV30 and J is TRBJ2-3; 13 bases are a match to TRBD2. J lost 14 bases, V lost 1 base, and 3 bases had no gene match. CDR1 and CDR2 from the germline V gene are GTSNPN and SVGIG (reference sequence). The CDR3 length is 12 residues. The chain's CDR3 is CAWSGLAGGAYF. The CDR3 coding sequence is TGTGCCTGGAGTGGACTAGCGGGGGGTGCGTATTTT. Using reference TRBV30 and TRBJ2-3 for the parts outside the CDR3, the full variable domain is SQTIHQWPATLVQPVGSPLSLECTVEGTSNPNLYWYRQAAGRGLQLLFYSVGIGQISSEVPQNLSASRPQDRQFILSSKKLLLSDSGFYLCAWSGLAGGAYFGPGTRLTVL.

This chain uses TRBV28 with TRBJ1-4; 7 bases match TRBD1. The junction had 12 bases not matched to a gene; V was cut back by 6 bases and J by 11 bases. The CDR3 covers 14 residues. Per the germline V gene, CDR1 is MDHEN and CDR2 is SYDVKM. CDR3 DNA sequence: TGTGCCAGCAGCCCCAGGGGGAGTGGGGGGAAACTGTTTTTT. It translates to CASSPRGSGGKLFF.

The V gene is TRBV5-1, the J gene TRBJ1-3; D gene ambiguous. Germline CDR1 and CDR2: SGHRS and YFSETQ. The CDR3 spans 15 residues. Trimming left V 4 bases short and J 0 bases short, with 11 bases between. The CDR3 DNA follows: TGCGCCAGCAGCCTGACTCCGCTCTCTGGAAACACCATATATTTT. The encoded protein is CASSLTPLSGNTIYF.

This chain links TRBV10-3 with TRBJ1-2; the match to TRBD1 covers 8 bases. CDR1 and CDR2 (germline): ENHRY, SYGVKD. The CDR3 contains 13 residues. The junction had 6 bases not matched to a gene; V was cut back by 4 bases and J by 8 bases. CDR3 DNA sequence: TGTGCCATCAGTGTTGGACAGGGAAAAGGCTACACCTTC. Residues: CAISVGQGKGYTF.

This rearrangement joins TRBV21-1 to TRBJ2-2; whether TRBD1, the table's D call, matches the DNA was not checked. TRBV21-1 is a listed pseudogene. The CDR3 loop spans 13 amino acids. Here the CDR3 reads CASSKVATGELFF. The CDR3 DNA sequence: TGTGCCAGCAGCAAAGTGGCCACCGGGGAGCTGTTTTTT.

The CDR3 sequence is CASSLVQDGYTF. CDR3 bases: TGTGCCAGCAGCTTAGTACAGGATGGCTACACCTTC. The V and J genes are TRBV13 and TRBJ1-2, with D possibly matching TRBD1 (5 bases). CDR3 size: 12 residues. Per the germline V gene, CDR1 is PRHDT and CDR2 is FYEKMQ (reference sequence). V was clipped by 1 base and J by 6 bases, with 6 bases between them. Variable domain in full (rest from reference TRBV13 and TRBJ1-2): AAGVIQSPRHLIKEKRETATLKCYPIPRHDTVYWYQQGPGQDPQFLISFYEKMQSDKGSIPDRFSAQQFSDYHSELNMSSLELGDSALYFCASSLVQDGYTFGSGTRLTVV.

The chain joins TRBV7-9 to TRBJ2-1; tentative D call: TRBD2 (5 bases). V was cut by 5 bases and J by 0 bases, with 8 bases left in between. Germline V CDR1 and CDR2: SEHNR, FQNEAQ (reference sequence). The CDR3 loop spans 14 amino acids. CDR3 sequence: CASSRESSYNEQFF. The CDR3, as DNA: TGTGCCAGCAGCCGGGAAAGCTCCTACAATGAGCAGTTCTTC.

The chain uses TRBV6-6 and TRBJ2-7; possible D gene TRBD2, 5 bases. Germline lookup yields CDR1 MNHNY and CDR2 SVGAGI (reference sequence). With 4 bases removed from V and 1 base from J, the gap between germline ends came to 11 bases. CDR3 length: 14 residues. CDR3 bases: TGTGCCAGCAGTTCCCACGGACTTTCCTACGAGCAGTACTTC. Encoded protein: CASSSHGLSYEQYF.

The genes are TRBV19 and TRBJ2-6; unclear D gene. The CDR3 has 13 amino acids. CDR1 and CDR2 (germline): LNHDA, SQIVND (reference sequence). V lost 6 bases and J lost 5, with 8 bases in between. The CDR3 spells CASSDEWANVLTF. CDR3 sequence (DNA): TGTGCCAGTAGCGATGAGTGGGCCAACGTCCTGACTTTC.

The chain joins TRBV20-1 to TRBJ2-5; D unresolved. The J call may be wrong; the DNA end is better matched by TRBJ2-7. CDR1 is DFQATT and CDR2 is SNEGSKA in the germline V gene (reference sequence). This CDR3 has 11 amino acids. The CDR3 DNA sequence: TGCAGCACGCTGAGGAGCTACGAGCAGTACTTC. This translates into CSTLRSYEQYF.